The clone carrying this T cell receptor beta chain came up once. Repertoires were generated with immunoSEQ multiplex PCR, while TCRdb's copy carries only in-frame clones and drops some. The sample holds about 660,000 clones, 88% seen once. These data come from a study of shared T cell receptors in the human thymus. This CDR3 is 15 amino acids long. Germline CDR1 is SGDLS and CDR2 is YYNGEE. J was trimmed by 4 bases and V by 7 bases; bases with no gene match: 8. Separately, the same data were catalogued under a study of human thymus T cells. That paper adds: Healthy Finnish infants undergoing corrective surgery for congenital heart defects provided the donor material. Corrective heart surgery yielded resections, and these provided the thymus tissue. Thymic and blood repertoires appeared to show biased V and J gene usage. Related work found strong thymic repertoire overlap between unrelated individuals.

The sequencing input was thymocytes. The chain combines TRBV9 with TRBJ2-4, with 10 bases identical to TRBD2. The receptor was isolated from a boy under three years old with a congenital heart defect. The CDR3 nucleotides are TGTGCCAGCGCCCCTAGCGGGAGTGGGAAAAACATTCAGTACTTC. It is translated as CASAPSGSGKNIQYF.